These 31 T cell receptor beta chains share one sample of origin, sequenced in a study of T cells in Graves' hyperthyroidism and ophthalmopathy. Amplification targeted TCR beta CDR3 regions from RNA transcripts. A first-round RT-PCR of the TCR CDR3 used the HTBI primer set. Each CDR3 protein is one row after TCRdb ran MiXCR on the multiplex PCR reads. The data contain about 710,000 distinct CDR3 sequences, over 15% of them singletons. The specimen was blood. The receptors come from a man younger than 30 with Graves' hyperthyroidism.

This clonotype was counted between two and nine times. The chain is built from TRBV19 and TRBJ1-2; no definite D call. The CDR3 consists of 14 residues. V lost 7 bases, J lost 3 bases, and 15 bases lay in between. Germline CDR1 and CDR2: LNHDA and SQIVND (reference sequence). The DNA for the CDR3 is TGTGCCAGTACCGGGCCGCTTGATCACTATGGCTACACCTTC. It translates to CASTGPLDHYGYTF.

The CDR3 reads CASSPRGAGVTGELFF. The CDR3 DNA reads TGTGCCAGCAGCCCACGAGGAGCGGGAGTTACCGGGGAGCTGTTTTTT. This chain links TRBV11-3 with TRBJ2-2; 8 nucleotides align to TRBD2. Germline-derived CDR1 and CDR2 are SGHNT and YENEEA. The V segment lost 5 bases and the J segment 5 bases; nucleotides outside the gene matches: 10. The CDR3 sequence is 16 residues long. Supplemented by reference TRBV11-3 and TRBJ2-2, the full variable domain reads EAGVVQSPRYKIIEKKQPVAFWCNPISGHNTLYWYLQNLGQGPELLIRYENEEAVDDSQLPKDRFSAERLKGVDSTLKIQPAELGDSAVYLCASSPRGAGVTGELFFGEGSRLTVL.

This clonotype was observed at least ten times. The rearrangement links TRBV28 to TRBJ2-3; 11 bases fit TRBD2. Per the germline V gene, CDR1 is MDHEN and CDR2 is SYDVKM. With V trimmed by 3 bases and J by 5 bases, 19 bases remained unmatched. There are 20 residues in the CDR3. The CDR3 loop reads CASSFIGKSGTSGFRDTQYF. CDR3 DNA sequence: TGTGCCAGCAGTTTTATCGGAAAGTCAGGGACTAGCGGATTCCGAGATACGCAGTATTTT.

The table lists this clonotype with many counts. This chain connects TRBV7-9 to TRBJ2-2; D unresolved. The CDR3 sequence is 15 residues long. With 7 bases removed from V and 2 bases from J, the gap between germline ends came to 14 bases. CDR1 is SEHNR and CDR2 is FQNEAQ in the germline V gene (reference sequence). CDR3 in DNA: TGTGCCAGCACCCCGCGGTCCATCAACACCGGGGAGCTGTTTTTT. Residues: CASTPRSINTGELFF.

In this sample, this clonotype turned up a few times. The genes are TRBV5-1 and TRBJ1-2; D not resolved. V lost 0 bases, J lost 4 bases, and 7 bases lay in between. Germline V CDR1 and CDR2: SGHRS, YFSETQ. The CDR3 is 13 amino acids. The CDR3 sequence is CASSLDNVYGYTF. The CDR3 DNA reads TGCGCCAGCAGCTTGGACAATGTCTATGGCTACACCTTC.

The table lists this clonotype with many counts. The chain has TRBV11-2 and TRBJ2-3; 8 nucleotides align to TRBD2. In germline, CDR1 is SGHAT, CDR2 FQNNGV. V trimming: 5 bases; J trimming: 4 bases; junction bases outside the gene matches: 5. This CDR3 contains 14 residues. Written as DNA, the CDR3 is TGTGCCAGCAGCCAAGCGGGAGACTCAGATACGCAGTATTTT. This gives the protein CASSQAGDSDTQYF.

This clonotype was observed many times. This chain joins TRBV29-1 and TRBJ2-5; D gene ambiguous. This CDR3 spans 12 amino acids. Looked up from germline, CDR1 is SQVTM and CDR2 is ANQGSEA. V was shortened by 3 bases and J by 5 bases, with 10 bases between the two germline ends. The CDR3 DNA reads TGCAGCGTTGATGGTAGTGGTGAGACCCAGTACTTC. Amino acid sequence: CSVDGSGETQYF.

This sequence joins TRBV28 and TRBJ2-3; TRBD1 matches at 12 bases. The CDR3 is 16 amino acids. Germline V gene lookup returns CDR1 MDHEN and CDR2 SYDVKM. Trimming took 2 bases from V and 6 from J; bases not matched to a gene: 6. This chain's CDR3 is CASSLGGQGARDTQYF. CDR3 coding DNA: TGTGCCAGCAGTTTAGGGGGACAGGGGGCCCGGGATACGCAGTATTTT.

This clonotype was observed at least ten times. This rearrangement joins TRBV20-1 to TRBJ2-3, with D possibly being TRBD2 (6 bases). CDR1 and CDR2 (germline): DFQATT, SNEGSKA (reference sequence). The CDR3 is 14 residues long. V lost 2 bases and J lost 1, with 10 bases in between. The CDR3 DNA reads TGCAGTGCTAGAATGGGGGGTGGCACAGATACGCAGTATTTT. This sequence encodes CSARMGGGTDTQYF.

The chain uses TRBV15 and TRBJ1-5, with TRBD1 identical over 7 bases. There are 15 residues in the CDR3. The germline gives CDR1 LNHNV, CDR2 YYDKDF (reference sequence). Trimming took 0 bases from V and 4 from J; bases not matched to a gene: 3. The CDR3 region has the DNA TGTGCCACCAGCAGAGATCGGGACAGAAATCAGCCCCAGCATTTT. Protein product: CATSRDRDRNQPQHF. The full variable domain, in which reference TRBV15 and TRBJ1-5 provide the parts outside the CDR3, is DAMVIQNPRYQVTQFGKPVTLSCSQTLNHNVMYWYQQKSSQAPKLLFHYYDKDFNNEADTPDNFQSRRPNTSFCFLDIRSPGLGDTAMYLCATSRDRDRNQPQHFGDGTRLSIL.

This rearrangement joins TRBV3-1 to TRBJ1-5, with D possibly matching TRBD1 (5 bases). This CDR3 is built from 15 residues. Trimming removed 1 base at V and 1 base at J, with 8 bases between. Germline V gene data show CDR1 as LGHDT and CDR2 as YNNKEL (reference sequence). CDR3 loop: CASSQGGVSNQPQHF. The CDR3 DNA reads as TGTGCCAGCAGCCAAGGAGGGGTGAGCAATCAGCCCCAGCATTTT.

V usage is TRBV10-3 and J usage is TRBJ2-4; 7 positions agree with TRBD2. This CDR3 is built from 15 residues. Germline CDR1 and CDR2: ENHRY and SYGVKD. V dropped 4 bases and J dropped 1; count of bases not matched to a gene: 4. CDR3 nucleotide sequence: TGTGCCATCAGTGTGGGAGGGTTGGCCAAAAACATTCAGTACTTC. It codes for CAISVGGLAKNIQYF.

This clonotype has just a few counts. The chain combines TRBV28 with TRBJ1-2; TRBD1 matches at 7 bases. Germline CDR1 is MDHEN and CDR2 is SYDVKM. The CDR3 runs 14 residues. The V segment lost 3 bases and the J segment 2 bases; nucleotides outside the gene matches: 3. The CDR3 loop reads CASSFLDRNYGYTF. In DNA, the CDR3 is TGTGCCAGCAGTTTCTTGGACAGGAACTATGGCTACACCTTC.

V usage is TRBV29-1 and J usage is TRBJ2-5; D uncertain. The germline CDR1 and CDR2 sequences are SQVTM and ANQGSEA. V lost 4 bases, J lost 0 bases, and 9 bases lay in between. The CDR3 covers 13 residues. The CDR3 DNA follows: TGCAGCGTTGCTACGGGCCACCAAGAGACCCAGTACTTC. As protein: CSVATGHQETQYF.

This clonotype showed up just a few times. The rearrangement uses TRBV20-1 and TRBJ2-4, with D maybe TRBD2 (5 bases). Per the germline V gene, CDR1 is DFQATT and CDR2 is SNEGSKA (reference sequence). V shed 1 base and J shed 9 bases, with 10 bases lying between them. This CDR3 is 12 amino acids long. The CDR3 loop is CSARVGGGIQYF. CDR3 nucleotides: TGCAGTGCTAGAGTCGGAGGAGGCATTCAGTACTTC.

This clonotype has only a few counts. This chain uses TRBV6-6 with TRBJ2-2, with TRBD1 identical over 7 bases. V was clipped by 2 bases and J by 7 bases; unmatched bases: 7. CDR1 MNHNY and CDR2 SVGAGI come from the germline V gene (reference sequence). The CDR3 totals 15 residues. CDR3: CASSYEDRECGELFF. The CDR3 DNA follows: TGTGCCAGCAGTTACGAAGACAGGGAGTGCGGGGAGCTGTTTTTT.

This clonotype showed up many times. The CDR3 loop is CASSRQGTYNSPLHF. CDR3 nucleotide sequence: TGTGCCAGCAGCCGACAGGGAACCTATAATTCACCCCTCCACTTT. V usage is TRBV7-9 and J usage is TRBJ1-6; 7 positions agree with TRBD1. Trimming cost V 5 bases and J 2 bases; bases outside gene matches: 3. Germline V gene lookup returns CDR1 SEHNR and CDR2 FQNEAQ (reference sequence). CDR3 length: 15 residues.

Only a few counts were recorded for this clonotype. This chain links TRBV15 with TRBJ2-5; D is uncertain. V lost 1 base to trimming and J lost 5 bases, with 14 bases between them. In germline, CDR1 is LNHNV, CDR2 YYDKDF (reference sequence). This CDR3 comprises 15 residues. CDR3 region: CATSRGAVNGETQYF. CDR3 DNA: TGTGCCACCAGCAGAGGGGCCGTCAATGGGGAGACCCAGTACTTC.

This clonotype was recorded a few times. The J gene is TRBJ2-7, the V gene TRBV30, with no clear D. This CDR3 region has 13 residues. The V end was cut by 4 bases, the J end by 1 base, with 11 bases between. Germline V CDR1 and CDR2: GTSNPN, SVGIG (reference sequence). CDR3 region: CAWTNDLSYEQYF. In DNA, the CDR3 is TGTGCCTGGACAAACGACCTTTCCTACGAGCAGTACTTC.

V is TRBV4-1 and J is TRBJ2-5, with D perhaps being TRBD1 or TRBD2 (5 bases each). The CDR3 runs to 15 residues. Trimming cost V 4 bases and J 3 bases, with 15 bases left between them. Germline V gene lookup returns CDR1 MGHRA and CDR2 YSYEKL. CDR3 sequence reads: CASSLGAAAKETQYF. For the CDR3, the DNA is TGCGCCAGCAGCCTCGGGGCCGCAGCAAAAGAGACCCAGTACTTC.

This clonotype appeared many times. V gene TRBV28 combines with J gene TRBJ1-1; D is possibly TRBD1 (5 bases). V lost 6 bases to trimming and J lost 0 bases, with 20 bases between them. Germline CDR1 reads MDHEN; CDR2 reads SYDVKM. This CDR3 has 17 amino acids. This CDR3 reads CASSFRKSGAVNTEAFF. CDR3 DNA: TGTGCCAGCAGCTTTCGGAAATCCGGGGCTGTGAACACTGAAGCTTTCTTT.

CDR3 amino acids: CASSFWLAGENEQFF. As DNA, the CDR3 is TGTGCCAGCAGTTTTTGGCTAGCGGGAGAGAATGAGCAGTTCTTC. V usage is TRBV27 and J usage is TRBJ2-1, with 10 bases lining up with TRBD2. Trimming took 3 bases from V and 7 from J; bases not matched to a gene: 6. The germline gives CDR1 MNHEY, CDR2 SMNVEV (reference sequence). This CDR3 contains 15 residues.

The chain combines TRBV29-1 with TRBJ2-1; D is perhaps TRBD1 (5 bases). Between the trimmed V and J ends, which lost 4 bases and 6 bases, there was a span of 16 bases. The length of the CDR3 is 14 residues. The germline CDR1 and CDR2 sequences are SQVTM and ANQGSEA. CDR3 sequence reads: CSVVPQGTGNEQFF. The CDR3 nucleotides read TGCAGCGTTGTCCCGCAGGGAACGGGCAATGAGCAGTTCTTC.

Many counts were recorded for this clonotype. The rearrangement joins TRBV12-3 or TRBV12-4 to TRBJ2-4; 7 bases are shared with TRBD1. The CDR3 extends over 15 amino acids. V lost 6 bases, J lost 3 bases, and 8 bases stayed unmatched. CDR3: CASRTGSTGKNIQYF. The CDR3 DNA is TGTGCCAGCAGGACAGGGTCCACGGGCAAAAACATTCAGTACTTC.

CDR3 residues: CASSLGLGGGNTGELFF. The CDR3 nucleotides read TGTGCCAGCAGCTTGGGACTTGGGGGGGGGAACACCGGGGAGCTGTTTTTT. This sequence joins TRBV5-4 and TRBJ2-2, with TRBD2 identical over 7 bases. This CDR3 region has 17 residues. CDR1 SGHNT and CDR2 YYREEE come from the germline V gene (reference sequence). V lost 0 bases to trimming and J lost 1 base; unmatched junction nucleotides: 6.

This clonotype has a handful of counts. Just one base apart from a much larger clone, this may be a read error. The chain links TRBV9 to TRBJ2-7, with 10 bases aligning to TRBD2. The V gene's germline CDR1 is SGDLS and CDR2 YYNGEE. This CDR3 spans 14 amino acids. Trimming at V came to 0 bases and at J to 5 bases, leaving 2 bases not matched to a gene. The CDR3 loop is CASSVGLAGHEQYF. In DNA, the CDR3 is TGTGCCAGCAGCGTAGGACTAGCGGGCCACGAGCAGTACTTC.

DNA of the CDR3: TGTGCCAGCAGCCAAATTTCGTGGAGAGGGGGCACAGATACGCAGTATTTT. Its protein product is CASSQISWRGGTDTQYF. The chain links TRBV3-1 to TRBJ2-3, with D tentatively TRBD1 or TRBD2 (5 bases each). Trimming stripped 2 bases from V and 1 base from J, with 16 bases between. This CDR3 region has 17 residues. Germline loops: CDR1 LGHDT, CDR2 YNNKEL (reference sequence).

In its sample, this clonotype was seen many times. This sequence joins TRBV28 and TRBJ1-1, with 7 nucleotides matching TRBD1. Germline V gene sequence: CDR1 MDHEN, CDR2 SYDVKM. V was pared by 2 bases and J by 1 base, with 4 bases of the junction left unmatched. The CDR3 covers 15 residues. The CDR3, as DNA: TGTGCCAGCAGTTTAGGGGGACAGAGGAACACTGAAGCTTTCTTT. Translation: CASSLGGQRNTEAFF. Full variable domain (remainder filled in from reference TRBV28 and TRBJ1-1): DVKVTQSSRYLVKRTGEKVFLECVQDMDHENMFWYRQDPGLGLRLIYFSYDVKMKEKGDIPEGYSVSREKKERFSLILESASTNQTSMYLCASSLGGQRNTEAFFGQGTRLTVV.

In this sample, this clonotype turned up many times. This sequence joins TRBV7-8 and TRBJ2-1, with a weak D call TRBD2 (6 bases). The V end was cut by 4 bases, the J end by 8 bases, with 21 bases between. This CDR3 region has 16 residues. Germline-derived CDR1 and CDR2 are SGHVS and FQNEAQ. In DNA form, the CDR3 reads TGTGCCAGCAGCTCCCCGGTGTTCCTTAGCGGCGATGAGCAGTTCTTC. As protein: CASSSPVFLSGDEQFF.

A note on this clonotype: A much larger clone lies a single base off, so this may be a read error. The chain recombines TRBV10-3 with TRBJ2-5; D is unresolved. The V gene's germline CDR1 is ENHRY and CDR2 SYGVKD. V was pared by 3 bases and J by 0 bases, with 5 bases between. This CDR3 is built from 13 residues. The CDR3 is CAISDSYQETQYF. In nucleotides, the CDR3 is TGTGCCATCAGTGACAGCTACCAAGAGACCCAGTACTTC.

This clonotype was seen at least ten times. V gene TRBV28 combines with J gene TRBJ2-7, with 10 bases that match TRBD1. This CDR3 spans 15 amino acids. Germline CDR1 is MDHEN and CDR2 is SYDVKM. With 2 bases clipped from V and 4 bases from J, the junction kept 5 bases outside the gene matches. In DNA, the CDR3 is TGTGCCAGCAGTTTAGGGGAGGGACAGGGGTACGAGCAGTACTTC. It encodes CASSLGEGQGYEQYF.